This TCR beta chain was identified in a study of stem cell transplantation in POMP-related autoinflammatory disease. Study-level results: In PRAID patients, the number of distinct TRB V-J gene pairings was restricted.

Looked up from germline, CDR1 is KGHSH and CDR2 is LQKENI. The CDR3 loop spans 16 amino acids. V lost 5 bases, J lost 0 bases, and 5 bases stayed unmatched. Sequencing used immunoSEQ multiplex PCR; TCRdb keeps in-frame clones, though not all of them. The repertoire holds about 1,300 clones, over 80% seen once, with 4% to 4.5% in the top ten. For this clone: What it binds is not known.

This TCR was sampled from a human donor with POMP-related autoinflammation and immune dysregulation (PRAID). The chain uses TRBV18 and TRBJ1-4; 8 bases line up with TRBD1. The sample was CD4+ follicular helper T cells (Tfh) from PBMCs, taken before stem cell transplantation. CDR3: CASSGQGPATNEKLFF. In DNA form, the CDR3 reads TGTGCCAGCTCAGGACAGGGACCCGCAACTAATGAAAAACTGTTTTTT.